A selection of T cell receptor beta chains follows, all from one sample in a study of identical twins. TCRdb independently ran MiXCR on the 5' RACE reads; one entry per CDR3 protein. The table includes hundreds of thousands of distinct CDR3 sequences, roughly 8.6% detected once. These data are also associated with another study on yellow fever vaccine responses in identical twins.

Sequenced sample: memory (CD45RO+) T cells sorted from blood. These receptors all come from a woman younger than 30 in good health. Each CDR3 is given with its conserved first and last residue. Each record gives: J gene, D gene, CDR3 length, V gene, clone size, CDR3 DNA, CDR3 protein. D genes are given only for firm matches. Rows give clone size only sometimes, using once, few, many, or a class for an expanded clone.

J: TRBJ1-2; D: -; length: 16; V: TRBV5-6; size: -; DNA: TGTGCCAGCAGCTTGGAGGCAGGGAGTTGGGTCTATGGCTACACCTTC; CDR3: CASSLEAGSWVYGYTF
J: TRBJ2-7; D: TRBD1; length: 12; V: TRBV29-1; size: -; DNA: TGCAGCTGCCGGGACAGGGCCTACGAGCAGTACTTC; CDR3: CSCRDRAYEQYF
J: TRBJ1-3; D: -; length: 13; V: TRBV20-1; size: many; DNA: TGCAGTGCTAGGGAGGCCAGTAAGGACACCATATATTTT; CDR3: CSAREASKDTIYF
J: TRBJ2-5; D: -; length: 16; V: TRBV6-5; size: few; DNA: TGTGCCAGCAGTTACGGGTCAGGGGGGTTCGGGGAGACCCAGTACTTC; CDR3: CASSYGSGGFGETQYF
J: TRBJ2-2; D: TRBD1; length: 13; V: TRBV19; size: once; DNA: TGTGCCAGTTCAGGACAGGGAACCGGGGAGCTGTTTTTT; CDR3: CASSGQGTGELFF
J: TRBJ1-1; D: -; length: 13; V: TRBV12-3/TRBV12-4; size: many; DNA: TGTGCCAGCAGTTCCCGAGACCCCCCTCAAGCTTTCTTT; CDR3: CASSSRDPPQAFF
J: TRBJ2-5; D: -; length: 13; V: TRBV12-3/TRBV12-4; size: many; DNA: TGTGCCAGCAGACCTGACAGGTCGGAGACCCAGTACTTC; CDR3: CASRPDRSETQYF
J: TRBJ2-1; D: TRBD2; length: 17; V: TRBV29-1; size: few; DNA: TGCAGCGTTGAAGATATCGGCTCGGGAGGGAGGTACAATGAGCAGTTCTTC; CDR3: CSVEDIGSGGRYNEQFF
J: TRBJ2-1; D: -; length: 14; V: TRBV5-1; size: -; DNA: TGCGCCAGCAGCCCCGGGGGAAGGTTGGATGAGCAGTTCTTC; CDR3: CASSPGGRLDEQFF
J: TRBJ2-7; D: -; length: 12; V: TRBV4-1; size: few; DNA: TGCGCCAGCAGCCAAATCGGGGTCGAGCAGTACTTC; CDR3: CASSQIGVEQYF
J: TRBJ1-4; D: -; length: 14; V: TRBV5-1; size: many; DNA: TGCGCCAGCAGCTTGGACACCCCTCACGAAAAACTGTTTTTT; CDR3: CASSLDTPHEKLFF